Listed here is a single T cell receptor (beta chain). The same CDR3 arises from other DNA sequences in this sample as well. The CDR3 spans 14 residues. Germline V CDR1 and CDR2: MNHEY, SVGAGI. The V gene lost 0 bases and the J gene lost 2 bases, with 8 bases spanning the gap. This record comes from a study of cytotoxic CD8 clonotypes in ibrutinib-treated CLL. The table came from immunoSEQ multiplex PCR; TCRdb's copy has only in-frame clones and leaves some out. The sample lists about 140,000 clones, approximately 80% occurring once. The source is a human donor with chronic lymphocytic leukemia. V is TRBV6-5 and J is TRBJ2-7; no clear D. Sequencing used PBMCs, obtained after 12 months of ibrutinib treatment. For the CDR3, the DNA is TGTGCCAGCAGTTACTCGAGATTTACCTACGAGCAGTACTTC. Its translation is CASSYSRFTYEQYF.